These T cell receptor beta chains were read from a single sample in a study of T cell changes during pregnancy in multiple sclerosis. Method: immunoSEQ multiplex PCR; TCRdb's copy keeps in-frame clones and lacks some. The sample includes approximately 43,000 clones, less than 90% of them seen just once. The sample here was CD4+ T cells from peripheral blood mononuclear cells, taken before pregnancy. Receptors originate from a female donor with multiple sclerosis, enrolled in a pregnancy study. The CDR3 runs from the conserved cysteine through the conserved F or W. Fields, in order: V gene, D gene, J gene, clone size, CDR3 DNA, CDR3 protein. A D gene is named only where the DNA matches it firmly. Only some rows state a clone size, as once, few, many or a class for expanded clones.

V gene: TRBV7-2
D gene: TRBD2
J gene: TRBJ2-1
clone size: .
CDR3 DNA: TGTGCCAGCAGCTATGGCGGGGGGGCTGAGCAGTTCTTC
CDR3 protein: CASSYGGGAEQFF

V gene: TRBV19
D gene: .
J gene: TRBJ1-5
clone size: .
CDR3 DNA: TGTGCCAGTAGTGACAGCCGCAATCAGCCCCAGCATTTT
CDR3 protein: CASSDSRNQPQHF

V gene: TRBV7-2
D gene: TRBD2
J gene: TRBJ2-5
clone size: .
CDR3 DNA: TGTGCCAGCAGCTCCGGGGGGGAGACCCAGTACTTC
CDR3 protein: CASSSGGETQYF

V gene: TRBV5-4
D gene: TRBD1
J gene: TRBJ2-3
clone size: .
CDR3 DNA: TGTGCCAGCAGCCAAACAGGGGGGACAGATACGCAGTATTTT
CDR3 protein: CASSQTGGTDTQYF

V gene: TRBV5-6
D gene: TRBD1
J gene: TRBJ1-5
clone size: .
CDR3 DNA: TGTGCCAGCAGCTTGGCGGGACAGGTCCCTTGGAGCAATCAGCCCCAGCATTTT
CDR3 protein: CASSLAGQVPWSNQPQHF

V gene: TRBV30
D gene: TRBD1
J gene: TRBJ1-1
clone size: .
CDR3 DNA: TGTGCCTCACATCTGGACAGGGCCGGCACTGAAGCTTTCTTT
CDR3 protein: CASHLDRAGTEAFF

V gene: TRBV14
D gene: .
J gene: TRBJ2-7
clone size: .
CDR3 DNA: TGTGCCAGCAGCCAAAAGATGCGATCCTCCTACGAGCAGTACTTC
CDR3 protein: CASSQKMRSSYEQYF

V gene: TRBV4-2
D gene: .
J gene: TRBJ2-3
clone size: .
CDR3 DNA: TGTGCCAGCAGCCAAGAAACGGGAGGCACAGATACGCAGTATTTT
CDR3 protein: CASSQETGGTDTQYF

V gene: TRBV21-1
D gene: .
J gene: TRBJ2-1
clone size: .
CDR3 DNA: TGTGCCAGCAGCGAGGGGACTAGCGGGAGGCAGGTTACCGACAATGAGCAGTTCTTC
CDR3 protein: CASSEGTSGRQVTDNEQFF

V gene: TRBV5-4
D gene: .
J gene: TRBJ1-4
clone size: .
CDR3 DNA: TGTGCCAGCGGTTTAGCCTATAATGAAAAACTGTTTTTT
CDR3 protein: CASGLAYNEKLFF

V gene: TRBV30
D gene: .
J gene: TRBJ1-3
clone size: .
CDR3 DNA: TGTGCCTGGAGCCTTCAGGGGCTCGGTGGAAACACCATATATTTT
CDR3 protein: CAWSLQGLGGNTIYF

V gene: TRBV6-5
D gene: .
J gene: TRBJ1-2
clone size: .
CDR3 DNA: TGTGCCAGCAGGCCTAACAGGGAGAATGGCTACACCTTC
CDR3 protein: CASRPNRENGYTF

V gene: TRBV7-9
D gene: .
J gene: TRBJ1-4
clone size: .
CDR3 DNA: TGTGCCAGCAGCCCCATGGGGGCGGCGGCTAATGAAAAACTGTTTTTT
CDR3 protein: CASSPMGAAANEKLFF

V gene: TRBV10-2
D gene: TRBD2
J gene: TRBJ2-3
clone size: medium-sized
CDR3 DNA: TGCGCCAGCAGTGAGACTAGCGCAGATACGCAGTATTTT
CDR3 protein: CASSETSADTQYF

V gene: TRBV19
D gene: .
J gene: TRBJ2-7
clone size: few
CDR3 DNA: TGTGCCAGTAGTTTCCCCAATGGCCCCTACGAGCAGTACTTC
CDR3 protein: CASSFPNGPYEQYF

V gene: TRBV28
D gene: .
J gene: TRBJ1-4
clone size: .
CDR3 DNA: TGTGCCAGCAGGGGGCGGCCTAATGAAAAACTGTTTTTT
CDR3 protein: CASRGRPNEKLFF

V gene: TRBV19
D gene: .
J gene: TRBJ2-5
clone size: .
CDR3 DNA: TGTGCCAGTAATGGCCGGGGGACCCAAGAGACCCAGTACTTC
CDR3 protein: CASNGRGTQETQYF

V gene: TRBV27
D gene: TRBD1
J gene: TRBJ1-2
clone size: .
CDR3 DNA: TGTGCCAGCAGGACTACAGGGGAGAGGGGCTATGGCTACACCTTC
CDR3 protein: CASRTTGERGYGYTF

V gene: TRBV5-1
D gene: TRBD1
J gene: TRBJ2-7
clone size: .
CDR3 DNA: TGCGCCAGCAGCTTACTAACCGGGACAGGAGGATCCTACGAGCAGTACTTC
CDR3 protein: CASSLLTGTGGSYEQYF

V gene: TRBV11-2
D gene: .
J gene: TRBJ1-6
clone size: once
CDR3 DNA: TGTGCCAGTTTACCGGGGGACTATAATTCACCCCTCCACTTT
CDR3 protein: CASLPGDYNSPLHF

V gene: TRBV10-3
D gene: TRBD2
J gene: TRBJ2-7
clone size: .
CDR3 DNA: TGTGCCATCAGTGCTAGCGGGAGAGGAAGCCACGAGCAGTACTTC
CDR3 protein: CAISASGRGSHEQYF

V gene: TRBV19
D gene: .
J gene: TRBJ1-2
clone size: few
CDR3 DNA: TGTGCCGTCGGAGGGACCTATGGCTACACCTTC
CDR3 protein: CAVGGTYGYTF

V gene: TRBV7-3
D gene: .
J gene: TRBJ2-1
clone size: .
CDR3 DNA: TGTGCCAGCAGCTTAACTCGGACAGAGCAGCAGTTCTTC
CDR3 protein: CASSLTRTEQQFF

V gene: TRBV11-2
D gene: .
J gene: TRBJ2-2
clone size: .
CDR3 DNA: TGTGCCAGCAGCTTAGTCTGGGAGGCCGGGGAGCTGTTTTTT
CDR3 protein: CASSLVWEAGELFF

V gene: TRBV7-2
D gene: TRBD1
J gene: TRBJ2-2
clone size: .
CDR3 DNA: TGTGCCAGCAGCAATATGGGGACAGGGGTCACCGGGGAGCTGTTTTTT
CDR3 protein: CASSNMGTGVTGELFF

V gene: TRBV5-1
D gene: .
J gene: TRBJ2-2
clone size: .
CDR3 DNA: TGCGCCAGCAAGGGGGGACAGATCAACACCGGGGAGCTGTTTTTT
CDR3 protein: CASKGGQINTGELFF

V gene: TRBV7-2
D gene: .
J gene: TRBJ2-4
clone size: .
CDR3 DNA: TGTGCCAGCAGCTCAAGAGGCATTCAGTACTTC
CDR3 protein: CASSSRGIQYF

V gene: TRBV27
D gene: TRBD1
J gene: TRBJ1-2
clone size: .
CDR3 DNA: TGTGCCAGCAGTTCGGGACAGGGGGAAGGCTACACCTTC
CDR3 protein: CASSSGQGEGYTF

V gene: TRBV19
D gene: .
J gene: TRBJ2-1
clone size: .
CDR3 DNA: TGTGCCAGTGGGGCAGGTCAGCGCAATGAGCAGTTCTTC
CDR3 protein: CASGAGQRNEQFF

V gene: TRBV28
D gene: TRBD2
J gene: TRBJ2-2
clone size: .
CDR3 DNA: TGTGCCAGCAGTTTCGCGGGAGTCGACCTGGGGTATACCGGGGAGCTGTTTTTT
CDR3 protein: CASSFAGVDLGYTGELFF

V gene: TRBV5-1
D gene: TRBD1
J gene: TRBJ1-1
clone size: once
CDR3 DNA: TGCGCCAGCAGCTTGGAGATGACAGGGGGCACTGAAGCTTTCTTT
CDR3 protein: CASSLEMTGGTEAFF

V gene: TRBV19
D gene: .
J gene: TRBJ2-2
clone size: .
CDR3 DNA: TGTGCCAGTGGATACAGGGGGGGCGGTGGGACCGGGGAGCTGTTTTTT
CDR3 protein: CASGYRGGGGTGELFF

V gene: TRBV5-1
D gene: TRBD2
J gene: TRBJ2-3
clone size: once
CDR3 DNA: TGCGCCAGCAGCTTGACTAGCGGAGGCACAGATACGCAGTATTTT
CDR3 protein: CASSLTSGGTDTQYF

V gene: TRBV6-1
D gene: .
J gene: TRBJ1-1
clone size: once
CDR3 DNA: TGTGCCAGCAGTCTAGACGGGAACACTGAAGCTTTCTTT
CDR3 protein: CASSLDGNTEAFF

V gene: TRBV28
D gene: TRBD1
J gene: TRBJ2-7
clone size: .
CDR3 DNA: TGTGCCAGCAGTGGGACAGGGTTCTACGAGCAGTACTTC
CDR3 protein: CASSGTGFYEQYF

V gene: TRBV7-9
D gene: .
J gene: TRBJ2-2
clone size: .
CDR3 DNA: TGTGCCAGCAGCTTAGGACAGCTGAGCACCGGGGAGCTGTTTTTT
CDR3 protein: CASSLGQLSTGELFF

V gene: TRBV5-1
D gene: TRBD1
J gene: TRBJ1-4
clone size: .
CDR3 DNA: TGCGCCAGCAGCTTCCTGGCAGGGGGAAGACGAACTAATGAAAAACTGTTTTTT
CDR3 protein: CASSFLAGGRRTNEKLFF

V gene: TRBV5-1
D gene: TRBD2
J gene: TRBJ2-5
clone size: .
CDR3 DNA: TGCGCCAGCAGCTCGACCGGGAGGGAAGAGACCCAGTACTTC
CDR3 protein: CASSSTGREETQYF

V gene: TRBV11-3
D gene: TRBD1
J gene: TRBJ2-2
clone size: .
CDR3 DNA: TGTGCCAGCAGCGCGGGACAGGGCAACACCGGGGAGCTGTTTTTT
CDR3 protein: CASSAGQGNTGELFF

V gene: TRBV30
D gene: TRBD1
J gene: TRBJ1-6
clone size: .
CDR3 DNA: TGTGCCTGGAGTTTGGGGCGGGGACAGGCTAATTCACCCCTCCACTTT
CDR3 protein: CAWSLGRGQANSPLHF

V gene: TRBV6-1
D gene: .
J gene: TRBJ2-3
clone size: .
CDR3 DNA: TGTGCCAGCAGTTTTCTAGGGGGGGGCACAGATACGCAGTATTTT
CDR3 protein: CASSFLGGGTDTQYF

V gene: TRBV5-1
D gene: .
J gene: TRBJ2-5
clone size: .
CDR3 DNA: TGCGCCAGCAGCTTGGGGGCCCCCCAAGAGACCCAGTACTTC
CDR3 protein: CASSLGAPQETQYF

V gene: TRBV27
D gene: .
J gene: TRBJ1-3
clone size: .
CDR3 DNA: TGTGCCAGCATCCACCCGGCTGGAAACACCATATATTTT
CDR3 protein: CASIHPAGNTIYF

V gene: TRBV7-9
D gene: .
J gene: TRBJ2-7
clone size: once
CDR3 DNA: TGTGCCAGCACCCCACTAAGCTACGAGCAGTACTTC
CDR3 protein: CASTPLSYEQYF

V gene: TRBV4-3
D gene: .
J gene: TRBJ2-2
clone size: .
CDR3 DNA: TGCGCCAGCAGCCAAGAAGGGAGAGGGACCGGGGAGCTGTTTTTT
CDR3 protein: CASSQEGRGTGELFF

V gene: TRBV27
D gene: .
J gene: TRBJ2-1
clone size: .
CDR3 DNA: TGTGCCAGCAGCAAGGGCGGCGGGGTACGAAATGAGCAGTTCTTC
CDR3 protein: CASSKGGGVRNEQFF

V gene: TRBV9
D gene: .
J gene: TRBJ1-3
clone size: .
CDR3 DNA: TGTGCCAGCAGCGCAATGGAGTCTGGAAACACCATATATTTT
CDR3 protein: CASSAMESGNTIYF

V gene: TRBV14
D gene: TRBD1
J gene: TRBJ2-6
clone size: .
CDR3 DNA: TGTGCCAGCAGCCGAGTAGGCACTTGGGACAGCCACTCTGGGGCCAACGTCCTGACTTTC
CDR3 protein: CASSRVGTWDSHSGANVLTF

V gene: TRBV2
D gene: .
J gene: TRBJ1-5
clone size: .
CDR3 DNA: TGTGCCAGCACTGAAACAGGGTACAATCAGCCCCAGCATTTT
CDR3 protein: CASTETGYNQPQHF

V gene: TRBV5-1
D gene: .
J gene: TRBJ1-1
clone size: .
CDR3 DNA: TGCGCCAGCAGCTTGGTTCCAGGGGTGAACACTGAAGCTTTCTTT
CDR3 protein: CASSLVPGVNTEAFF

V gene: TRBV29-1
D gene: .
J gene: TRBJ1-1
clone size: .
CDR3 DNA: TGCAGCGTTGCGAACCGACAGAACACTGAAGCTTTCTTT
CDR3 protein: CSVANRQNTEAFF

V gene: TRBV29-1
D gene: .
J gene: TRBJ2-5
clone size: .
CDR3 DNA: TGCAGCGTTGAATGGGGGGGCGCTGAGACCCAGTACTTC
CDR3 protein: CSVEWGGAETQYF

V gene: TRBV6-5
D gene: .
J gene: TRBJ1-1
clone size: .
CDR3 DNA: TGTGCCAGCAGTTACTCCACAACAGGGTTGGGCACTGAAGCTTTCTTT
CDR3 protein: CASSYSTTGLGTEAFF

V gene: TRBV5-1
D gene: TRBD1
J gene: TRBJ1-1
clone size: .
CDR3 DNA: TGCGCCAGCAGCTCCAAGACAGGGACGAACACTGAAGCTTTCTTT
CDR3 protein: CASSSKTGTNTEAFF

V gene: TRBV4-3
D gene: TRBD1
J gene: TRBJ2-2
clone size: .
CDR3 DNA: TGCGCCAGCAGCCAAGGGGCAGGGGGTTGGGGCGGGGAGCTGTTTTTT
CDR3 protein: CASSQGAGGWGGELFF

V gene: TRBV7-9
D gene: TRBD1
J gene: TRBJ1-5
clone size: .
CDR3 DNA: TGTGCCAGCAGCTTCCTCTTCCCCAGGGGGAATCAGCCCCAGCATTTT
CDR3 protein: CASSFLFPRGNQPQHF

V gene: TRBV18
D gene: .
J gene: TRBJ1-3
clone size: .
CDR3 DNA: TGTGCCAGCTCACGAGGGCAGGCATACTCTGGAAACACCATATATTTT
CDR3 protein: CASSRGQAYSGNTIYF